This T cell receptor beta chain was recorded in a study of T cell responses to AZD1222 COVID-19 vaccine. Study findings and constraints: Donors, mostly white British, included more females; clonal diversity was possibly underestimated.

TCRdb keeps only in-frame clones here, not all; method: immunoSEQ multiplex PCR. The sample records some 120,000 clones, roughly 90% being singletons. Details on this clone: Its antigen is unidentified.

Germline CDR1 SGHDN, CDR2 FVKESK. The CDR3 sequence is 15 residues long. Trimming took 0 bases from V and 0 from J, leaving 9 bases between them. This chain uses TRBV14 with TRBJ2-7, with a weak D call TRBD2 (5 bases). The sequence was obtained from an adult in good health. The sequencing used peripheral blood, collected on day 0 of AZD1222 vaccination. The CDR3 loop reads CASSQDLAISYEQYF. The CDR3 DNA sequence: TGTGCCAGCAGCCAAGATTTAGCGATCTCCTACGAGCAGTACTTC.